The present T cell receptor beta chain was sequenced within a study of blood T cell repertoires in COVID-19. The J segment lost 0 bases and the V segment lost 5 bases, leaving 6 bases of the junction unmatched. Germline V gene lookup returns CDR1 KGHSH and CDR2 LQKENI. CDR3 size: 18 residues. Clones were sequenced by immunoSEQ multiplex PCR, and TCRdb holds only the in-frame ones, with some missing. The repertoire holds approximately 230,000 clones, 80% to 90% seen once, with around 16% in the top ten. Specimen: PBMCs or T cells enriched from blood (not recorded which). The gene calls are TRBV18 and TRBJ2-6, with 11 bases fitting TRBD2. This TCR derives from a man between 18 and 29 years old who had recovered from COVID-19. The chain's CDR3 is CASSLTSGDLSGANVLTF. The CDR3 DNA follows: TGTGCCAGCTCATTGACTAGCGGGGACCTCTCTGGGGCCAACGTCCTGACTTTC.